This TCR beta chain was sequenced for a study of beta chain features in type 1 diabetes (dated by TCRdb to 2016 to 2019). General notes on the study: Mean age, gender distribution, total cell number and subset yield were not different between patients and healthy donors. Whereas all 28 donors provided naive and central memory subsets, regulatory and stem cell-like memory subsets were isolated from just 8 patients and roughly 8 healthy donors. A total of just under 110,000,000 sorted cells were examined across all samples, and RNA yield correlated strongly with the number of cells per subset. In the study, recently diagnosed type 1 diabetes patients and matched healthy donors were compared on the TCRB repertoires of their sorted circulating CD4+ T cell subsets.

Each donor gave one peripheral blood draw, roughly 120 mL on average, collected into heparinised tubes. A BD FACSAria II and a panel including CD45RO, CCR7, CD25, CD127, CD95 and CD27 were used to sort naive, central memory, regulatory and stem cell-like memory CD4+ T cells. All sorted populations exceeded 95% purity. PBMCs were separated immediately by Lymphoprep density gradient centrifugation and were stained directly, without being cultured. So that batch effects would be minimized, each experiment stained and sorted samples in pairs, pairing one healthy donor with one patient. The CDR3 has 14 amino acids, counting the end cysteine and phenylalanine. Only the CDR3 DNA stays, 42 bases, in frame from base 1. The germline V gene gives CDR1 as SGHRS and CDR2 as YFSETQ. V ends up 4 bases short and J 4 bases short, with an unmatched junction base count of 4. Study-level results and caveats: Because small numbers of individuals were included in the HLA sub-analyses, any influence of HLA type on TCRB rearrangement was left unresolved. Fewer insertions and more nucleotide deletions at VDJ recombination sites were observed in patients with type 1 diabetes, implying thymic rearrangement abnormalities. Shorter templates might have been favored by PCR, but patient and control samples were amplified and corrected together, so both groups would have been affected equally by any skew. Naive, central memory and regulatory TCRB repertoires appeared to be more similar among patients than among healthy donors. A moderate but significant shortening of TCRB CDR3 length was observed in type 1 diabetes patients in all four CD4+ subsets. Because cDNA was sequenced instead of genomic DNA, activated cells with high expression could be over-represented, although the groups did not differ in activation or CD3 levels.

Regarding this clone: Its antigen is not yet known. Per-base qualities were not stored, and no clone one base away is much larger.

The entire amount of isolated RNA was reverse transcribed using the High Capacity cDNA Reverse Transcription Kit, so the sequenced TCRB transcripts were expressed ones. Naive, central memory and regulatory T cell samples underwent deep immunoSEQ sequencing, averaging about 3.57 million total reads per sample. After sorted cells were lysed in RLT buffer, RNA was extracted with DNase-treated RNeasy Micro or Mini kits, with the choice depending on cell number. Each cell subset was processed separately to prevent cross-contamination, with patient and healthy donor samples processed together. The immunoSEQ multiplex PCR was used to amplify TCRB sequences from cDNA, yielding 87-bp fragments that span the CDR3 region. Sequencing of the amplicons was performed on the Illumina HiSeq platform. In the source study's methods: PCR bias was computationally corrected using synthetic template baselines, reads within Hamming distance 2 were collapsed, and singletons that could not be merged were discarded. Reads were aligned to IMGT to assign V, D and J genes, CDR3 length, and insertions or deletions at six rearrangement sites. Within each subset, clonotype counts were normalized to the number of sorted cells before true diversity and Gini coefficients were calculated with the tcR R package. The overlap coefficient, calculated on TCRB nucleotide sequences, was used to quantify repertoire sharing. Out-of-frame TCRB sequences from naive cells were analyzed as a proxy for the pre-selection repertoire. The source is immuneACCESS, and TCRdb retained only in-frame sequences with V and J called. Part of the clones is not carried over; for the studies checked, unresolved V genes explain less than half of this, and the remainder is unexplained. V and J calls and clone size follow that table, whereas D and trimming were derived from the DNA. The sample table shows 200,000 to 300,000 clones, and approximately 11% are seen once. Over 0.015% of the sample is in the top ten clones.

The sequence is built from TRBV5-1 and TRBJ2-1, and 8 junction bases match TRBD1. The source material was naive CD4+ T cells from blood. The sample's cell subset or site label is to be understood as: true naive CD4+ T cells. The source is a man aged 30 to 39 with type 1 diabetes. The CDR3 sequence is CASSRDRSYNEQFF. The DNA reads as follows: TGCGCCAGCAGCCGGGACAGGTCTTACAATGAGCAGTTCTTC.